This TCR beta chain appears in the sequencing data of a study of response to subunit inactivated influenza vaccine. Study-wide points: That few new T cells are recruited by each seasonal influenza vaccination was the authors' suggestion.

With respect to this clonotype: Antigen specificity is unknown.

V was cut by 8 bases and J by 4 bases, with 12 bases left in between. Germline loops: CDR1 MNHNS, CDR2 SASEGT. This CDR3 has 13 amino acids. TCRdb independently ran MiXCR on the RT-PCR reads; one entry per CDR3 protein. The sample yields 430,000 or so distinct CDR3 sequences, approximately 10% seen once. The sequence derives from a man in his forties or fifties who received an inactivated influenza vaccine. The sample was PBMCs from blood, taken roughly 46 days after vaccination. The J gene is TRBJ1-3, the V gene TRBV6-1; a weak D match, TRBD1 (6 bases). CDR3 region: CASLDSPGNTIYF. CDR3 coding DNA: TGTGCCAGCCTGGACAGCCCAGGAAACACCATATATTTT.